The 20 T cell receptor beta chains below were found in one sample sequenced in a study of brain T cells in children with intractable seizures (dated by TCRdb to about 2021). Libraries were prepared through the immunoSEQ multiplex PCR assay. The table comes from immuneACCESS by way of TCRdb, which keeps in-frame sequences with V and J called. Part of the clones is missing from these tables; in studies checked, under half for an unresolved V gene and the rest for unknown reasons. Present in this sample are 70,000 to 85,000 clones, around nine tenths of which were seen just once. The ten largest clones take up around 25% of the sample. What the time point label conveys for this sample: resected brain tissue, or blood drawn just prior to surgery. The input for sequencing was peripheral blood, taken at surgery. The receptors were sampled from a girl aged 2-9 years with Rasmussen encephalitis and intractable seizures.

The J gene is TRBJ2-7, the V gene TRBV9; D is uncertain. Looked up from germline, CDR1 is SGDLS and CDR2 is YYNGEE. This CDR3 contains 15 residues. Trimming pared 1 base from V and 0 bases from J, leaving 11 bases between. CDR3 sequence reads: CASSVTYLDSYEQYF. The CDR3 bases are TGTGCCAGCAGCGTAACTTACTTGGACTCCTACGAGCAGTACTTC.

The J gene is TRBJ2-7, the V gene TRBV7-6; D is unclear. Germline V gene lookup returns CDR1 SGHVS and CDR2 FNYEAQ. This CDR3 has 15 amino acids. Trimming cost V 2 bases and J 4 bases, with 15 bases left between them. The CDR3 nucleotides are TGTGCCAGCAGCTTACTTTCGGGTTCCTATTACGAGCAGTACTTC. The encoded protein is CASSLLSGSYYEQYF.

V is TRBV19 and J is TRBJ1-5; unclear D gene. The V gene's germline CDR1 is LNHDA and CDR2 SQIVND (reference sequence). V was clipped by 5 bases and J by 1 base, with 15 bases between them. The CDR3 is made up of 16 amino acids. The CDR3 bases are TGTGCCAGTAGTCGGGTGGGGTTGGGAAGCAATCAGCCCCAGCATTTT. Amino acid sequence: CASSRVGLGSNQPQHF.

This clone was counted once. V usage is TRBV28 and J usage is TRBJ1-1; 8 bases fit TRBD1. This CDR3 region has 14 residues. The germline V gene has CDR1 MDHEN and CDR2 SYDVKM. Trimming took 6 bases from V and 1 from J; bases not matched to a gene: 4. This CDR3 is CASRRTGTNTEAFF. The DNA of the CDR3 is TGTGCCAGCAGGCGGACAGGGACGAACACTGAAGCTTTCTTT. Looking up the rest from reference TRBV28 and TRBJ1-1 gives the full variable domain: DVKVTQSSRYLVKRTGEKVFLECVQDMDHENMFWYRQDPGLGLRLIYFSYDVKMKEKGDIPEGYSVSREKKERFSLILESASTNQTSMYLCASRRTGTNTEAFFGQGTRLTVV.

The chain couples TRBV27 to TRBJ2-1; weak D call: TRBD2 (5 bases). CDR3 size: 15 residues. Germline V gives CDR1 MNHEY, CDR2 SMNVEV (reference sequence). V was cut by 3 bases and J by 0 bases, with 9 bases left in between. The CDR3 region has the DNA TGTGCCAGCAGTTTTCTAGCCCCCTCCTACAATGAGCAGTTCTTC. Its protein is CASSFLAPSYNEQFF.

This clone was seen only once. The chain employs TRBV9 and TRBJ1-4, with TRBD1 as a possible D gene (5 bases). CDR1 is SGDLS and CDR2 is YYNGEE in the germline V gene. The V end was cut by 2 bases, the J end by 4 bases, with 12 bases between. This CDR3 contains 15 residues. The chain's CDR3 is CASSVGGTGNEKLFF. CDR3 coding DNA: TGTGCCAGCAGCGTTGGGGGGACGGGTAATGAAAAACTGTTTTTT.

This chain connects TRBV29-1 to TRBJ1-3; D gene unclear. Germline values: CDR1 SQVTM, CDR2 ANQGSEA. The CDR3 sequence is 11 residues long. V was shortened by 7 bases and J by 0 bases, with 4 bases between the two germline ends. The CDR3 protein is CSGSSGNTIYF. CDR3 DNA: TGCAGCGGGTCCTCTGGAAACACCATATATTTT.

The rearrangement joins TRBV25-1 to TRBJ2-7; TRBD2 might be the D (5 bases). The CDR3 extends over 12 amino acids. From germline, CDR1 is MGHDK and CDR2 SYGVNS. The ends were cut back, 5 bases at V and 6 bases at J, with 11 bases in the middle. The CDR3 here is CASSYRGFEQYF. The CDR3 nucleotides read TGTGCCAGCAGTTATAGAGGGTTCGAGCAGTACTTC.

This chain uses TRBV7-3 with TRBJ2-7; a possible D gene is TRBD2 (6 bases). The CDR3 has 16 amino acids. V was clipped by 4 bases and J by 0 bases, with 16 bases between them. Germline V gene sequence: CDR1 SGHTA, CDR2 FQGTGA. CDR3 protein: CASSYTGTPTSYEQYF. In nucleotides, the CDR3 is TGTGCCAGCAGCTACACCGGGACTCCCACCTCCTACGAGCAGTACTTC.

V usage is TRBV6-1 and J usage is TRBJ1-2; no definite D call. The ends were cut back, 0 bases at V and 4 bases at J, with 9 bases in the middle. The CDR3 extends over 14 amino acids. The germline CDR1 and CDR2 sequences are MNHNS and SASEGT. The CDR3 spells CASSEALALYGYTF. DNA for the CDR3: TGTGCCAGCAGTGAAGCGCTGGCCCTCTATGGCTACACCTTC.

V is TRBV27 and J is TRBJ2-7; no reliable D call. The CDR3 loop spans 13 amino acids. Germline CDR1 MNHEY, CDR2 SMNVEV (reference sequence). V lost 5 bases, J lost 6 bases, and 14 bases lay in between. DNA for the CDR3: TGTGCCAGCAGTCCTCTAAAGCAAATCGAGCAGTACTTC. This codes for CASSPLKQIEQYF.

The rearrangement uses TRBV4-1 and TRBJ1-1; 7 bases are a match to TRBD1. Germline values: CDR1 MGHRA, CDR2 YSYEKL. The CDR3 totals 18 residues. With V trimmed by 3 bases and J by 5 bases, 18 bases remained unmatched. The CDR3 region has the DNA TGCGCCAGCAGCCATAAAAGGGCAGGGGGGTTTGGGGTGACTGAAGCTTTCTTT. Its protein is CASSHKRAGGFGVTEAFF.

The rearrangement links TRBV4-1 to TRBJ1-2; possible D gene TRBD1, 6 bases. Germline-derived CDR1 and CDR2 are MGHRA and YSYEKL. V was trimmed by 0 bases and J by 2 bases, leaving 13 bases between them. The CDR3 sequence is 16 residues long. In DNA, the CDR3 is TGCGCCAGCAGCCAAGAGGGGCAGGGGAGGAACTATGGCTACACCTTC. This codes for CASSQEGQGRNYGYTF.

The V gene is TRBV12-5, the J gene TRBJ1-5; D may be TRBD1 (6 bases). The germline gives CDR1 LGHNT, CDR2 FRNRAP. The CDR3 length is 20 residues. V gave up 9 bases and J gave up 5 bases, with 35 bases separating them. Here the CDR3 DNA reads TGTGCTAGCCGAGGCGGGGACCCAATGAGGACAGTAAATCGTGATCAGCCCCAGCATTTT. This codes for CASRGGDPMRTVNRDQPQHF.

This chain connects TRBV2 to TRBJ1-5; D is perhaps TRBD1 (6 bases). The CDR3 is 14 residues long. V lost 6 bases, J lost 4 bases, and 13 bases lay in between. CDR1 is SNHLY and CDR2 is FYNNEI in the germline V gene. CDR3 in amino acids: CASSAGGPNQPQHF. In DNA, the CDR3 is TGTGCCAGCAGCGCCGGGGGCCCAAATCAGCCCCAGCATTTT.

The chain combines TRBV3-1 (or the pseudogene TRBV3-2) with TRBJ1-2; TRBD1 might be the D (5 bases). The CDR3 extends over 16 amino acids. Germline CDR1 is LGHDT and CDR2 is YNNKEL (reference sequence). V lost 1 base to trimming and J lost 1 base, with 13 bases between them. Here the CDR3 DNA reads TGTGCCAGCAGCCAAGCGTCCTGGGGACTTAACTATGGCTACACCTTC. Protein product: CASSQASWGLNYGYTF.

This sequence joins TRBV29-1 and TRBJ2-1; no firm D call. This CDR3 is built from 14 residues. In germline, CDR1 is SQVTM, CDR2 ANQGSEA. The V and J ends lost 7 bases and 2 bases respectively, with 15 bases between them. This CDR3 reads CSAFDWPTYNEQFF. The CDR3 region has the DNA TGCAGCGCTTTCGACTGGCCGACCTACAATGAGCAGTTCTTC.

The table lists this clone with a count of one. The rearrangement uses TRBV3-1 (or the pseudogene TRBV3-2) and TRBJ1-5; D remains unclear. V was trimmed by 0 bases and J by 2 bases, leaving 8 bases between them. CDR3 length: 15 residues. Germline CDR1 reads LGHDT; CDR2 reads YNNKEL (reference sequence). CDR3 residues: CASSQDPWGNQPQHF. The CDR3 DNA reads as TGTGCCAGCAGCCAAGATCCCTGGGGCAATCAGCCCCAGCATTTT.

This clone was detected only once. The chain combines TRBV7-9 with TRBJ1-1, with TRBD1 matching over 7 bases. The CDR3 spans 16 residues. Germline trimming cut 5 bases from V and 0 bases from J; bases unmatched to any gene: 9. CDR1 is SEHNR and CDR2 is FQNEAQ in the germline V gene (reference sequence). CDR3 sequence reads: CASSASTGWLNTEAFF. CDR3 DNA sequence: TGTGCCAGCAGCGCATCGACAGGGTGGCTGAACACTGAAGCTTTCTTT.

V and J are TRBV30 and TRBJ1-1; no reliable D call. The CDR3 loop spans 11 amino acids. The germline V gene encodes CDR1 GTSNPN and CDR2 SVGIG (reference sequence). Deletions cut 6 bases from V and 4 bases from J, with 9 bases between. CDR3 sequence (DNA): TGTGCCTGCACATGGAGCACTGAAGCTTTCTTT. Its translation is CACTWSTEAFF.